What follows describes a single T cell receptor (beta chain). This sample is part of a study of blood T cell repertoires in COVID-19. Overall study: Some COVID-19 samples were acute and others convalescent; all came from the United States, Italy and Spain. Nucleic acid was either cDNA or gDNA, and it came from T cells, B-cell-depleted T cells, or PBMCs.

This CDR3 spans 14 amino acids. V was cut by 0 bases and J by 3 bases, with 9 bases left in between. Germline values: CDR1 SGHDN, CDR2 FVKESK. Per the original data handling: From reference gene primer amplification, estimates of nucleated cell counts were derived. TCRdb's copy holds only in-frame clones and misses some; the assay was immunoSEQ multiplex PCR. Clone size and V and J calls were adopted from that table, with D and trimming inferred from the DNA. The table shows some 150,000 clones, with 87% occurring only once. The gene calls are TRBV14 and TRBJ2-7; D remains ambiguous. The sequenced sample consisted of peripheral blood. This TCR derives from a woman aged 45 to 65 with acute or convalescent COVID-19. The CDR3 DNA reads as TGTGCCAGCAGCCAAGATTGGCAGCGCTACGAGCAGTACTTC. Amino acids: CASSQDWQRYEQYF. The complete variable domain, with remaining parts taken from reference TRBV14 and TRBJ2-7, reads EAGVTQFPSHSVIEKGQTVTLRCDPISGHDNLYWYRRVMGKEIKFLLHFVKESKQDESGMPNNRFLAERTGGTYSTLKVQPAELEDSGVYFCASSQDWQRYEQYFGPGTRLTVT.